This paragraph reports one T cell receptor beta chain. This clone was found once. Its recognized antigen is unknown. The junction differs from germline at one of its ends, possibly a read error. The library was built by means of the immunoSEQ multiplex PCR assay. The study's own analysis went as follows. To diagnose cytomegalovirus status from the catalog of TCR beta chain sequences, a statistical classification framework was built. As stored in TCRdb, this immuneACCESS dataset retains in-frame rearrangements with V and J assigned. A fraction of the clones does not appear; measured against another copy, unresolved V genes explain less than half of the discrepancy, and the remainder lacks a known reason. V and J calls and clone size come straight from that table; D and trimming were deduced from the DNA. Present in this sample are 150,000 to 200,000 clones, more than 75% of which were seen just once. Jointly, the top ten make up under 3% of the sample.

The donors were included in the validation cohort of some 110 subjects, a group kept apart from the roughly 690-subject first cohort. The data were taken from a study of cytomegalovirus exposure and HLA in healthy donors (dated by TCRdb to 2016 to 2017). As for the study more broadly: The 700 or so repertoires of the first cohort and the approximately 110 validation repertoires were produced on the same platform, according to a later analysis. The aim of the study was to test whether cataloging public T cell receptors could identify signatures of past pathogen exposure. In addition to the first cohort of around 670 subjects, a separate validation cohort of over 90 different subjects was used. To predict cytomegalovirus infection status, the study combined high-throughput TCR immunosequencing, statistical association of individual TCRs with disease status, and machine learning. Study-level results and caveats: In both the original and validation cohorts, the classifier was reported to diagnose cytomegalovirus status with high specificity and sensitivity. The authors suggested that the approach could potentially be extended to other disease states and immunological phenotypes. Most TCR sequences were observed very rarely across donors, whereas some public TCRs were present in many individuals. All 120 or so repertoires were used to score co-occurrence in the validation cohort in a later analysis, because that analysis had no HLA typing for the cohort. A few of the identified cytomegalovirus-associated TCR beta chains were confirmed in vitro to be specific for cytomegalovirus antigens. The study gave a list of over 150 TCR beta chains associated with cytomegalovirus. A later analysis found that TCRs clustered in the first cohort also tended to co-occur in the 110 or so validation repertoires, with more than 90% of cluster scores above 0.

This clonotype was sampled from a man aged 18 to 35 in good health and CMV-seronegative. The sample taken for sequencing was PBMCs.

The DNA sequence is given as TGTGCTAGCAGCTTAGGGGAGAGCTCCTACAATGAGCAGTTCTTC. Its translation reads: CASSLGESSYNEQFF. This chain joins TRBV7-7 to TRBJ2-1; the D segment might be TRBD1 or TRBD2, since each matches 5 bases. CDR1 SSHAT and CDR2 FNYEAQ are derived from the germline V gene (reference sequence). The CDR3 holds 15 amino acids from the cysteine to the phenylalanine. Kept here is only the CDR3 DNA, which spans 45 bases and is read in frame from base 1.